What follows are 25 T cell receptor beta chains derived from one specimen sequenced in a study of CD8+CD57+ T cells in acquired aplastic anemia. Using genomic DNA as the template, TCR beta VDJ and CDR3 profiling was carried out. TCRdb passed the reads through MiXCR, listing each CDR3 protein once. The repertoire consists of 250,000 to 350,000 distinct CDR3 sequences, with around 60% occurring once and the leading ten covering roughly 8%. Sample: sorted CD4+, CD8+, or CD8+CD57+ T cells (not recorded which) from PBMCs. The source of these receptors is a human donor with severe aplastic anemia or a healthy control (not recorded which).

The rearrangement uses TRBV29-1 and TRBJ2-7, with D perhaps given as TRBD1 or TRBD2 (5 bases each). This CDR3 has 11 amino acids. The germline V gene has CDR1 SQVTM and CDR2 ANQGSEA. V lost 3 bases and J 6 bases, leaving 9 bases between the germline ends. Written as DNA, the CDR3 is TGCAGCGTTGAGGGGACCTCCGAGCAGTACTTC. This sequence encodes CSVEGTSEQYF.

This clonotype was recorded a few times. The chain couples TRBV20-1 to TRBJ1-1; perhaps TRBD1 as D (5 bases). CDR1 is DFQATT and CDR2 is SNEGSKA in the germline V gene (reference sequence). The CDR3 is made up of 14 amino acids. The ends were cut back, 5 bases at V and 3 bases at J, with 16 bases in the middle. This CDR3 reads CSASTGQADTEAFF. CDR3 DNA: TGCAGTGCTTCCACCGGACAAGCGGACACTGAAGCTTTCTTT.

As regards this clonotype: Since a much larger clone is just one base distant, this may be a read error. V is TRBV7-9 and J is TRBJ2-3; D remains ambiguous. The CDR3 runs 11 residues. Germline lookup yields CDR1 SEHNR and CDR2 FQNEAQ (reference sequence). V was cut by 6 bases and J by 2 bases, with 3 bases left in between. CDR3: CASSVTDTQYF. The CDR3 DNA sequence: TGTGCCAGCAGTGTCACAGATACGCAGTATTTT.

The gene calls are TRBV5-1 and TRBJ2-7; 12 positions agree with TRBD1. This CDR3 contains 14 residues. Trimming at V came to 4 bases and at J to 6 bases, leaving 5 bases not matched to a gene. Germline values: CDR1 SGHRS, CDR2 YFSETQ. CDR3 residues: CASSMGQGAGEQYF. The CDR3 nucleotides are TGCGCCAGCAGCATGGGACAGGGGGCAGGCGAGCAGTACTTC.

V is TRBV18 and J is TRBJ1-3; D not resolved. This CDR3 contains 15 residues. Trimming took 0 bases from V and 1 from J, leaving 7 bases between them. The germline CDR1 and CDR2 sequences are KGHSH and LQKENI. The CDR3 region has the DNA TGTGCCAGCTCACCACCACGGTTATCTGGAAACACCATATATTTT. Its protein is CASSPPRLSGNTIYF.

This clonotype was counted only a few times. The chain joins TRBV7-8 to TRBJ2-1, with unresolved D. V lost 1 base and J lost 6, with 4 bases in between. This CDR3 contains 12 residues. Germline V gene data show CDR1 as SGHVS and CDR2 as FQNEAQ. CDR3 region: CASSLDRNEQFF. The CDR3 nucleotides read TGTGCCAGCAGCTTAGATCGCAATGAGCAGTTCTTC.

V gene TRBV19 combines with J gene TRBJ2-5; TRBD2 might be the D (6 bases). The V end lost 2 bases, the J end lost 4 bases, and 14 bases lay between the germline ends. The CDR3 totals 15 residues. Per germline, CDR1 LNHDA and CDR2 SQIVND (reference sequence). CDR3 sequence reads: CASSISFSGGETQYF. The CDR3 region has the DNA TGTGCCAGTAGTATAAGTTTTAGCGGTGGAGAGACCCAGTACTTC.

The CDR3 region is CASSDWQGGTEAFF. CDR3 bases: TGCGCCAGCAGTGACTGGCAGGGAGGGACTGAAGCTTTCTTT. The rearrangement uses TRBV10-2 and TRBJ1-1, with a possible D match to TRBD1 (5 bases). CDR1 is WSHSY and CDR2 is SAAADI in the germline V gene. The CDR3 is 14 amino acids. V was pared by 3 bases and J by 5 bases, with 13 bases between.

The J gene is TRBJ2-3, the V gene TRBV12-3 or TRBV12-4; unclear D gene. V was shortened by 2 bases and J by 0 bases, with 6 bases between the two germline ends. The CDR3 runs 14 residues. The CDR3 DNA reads TGTGCCAGCAGTTTACGGGTTAGCACAGATACGCAGTATTTT. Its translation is CASSLRVSTDTQYF.

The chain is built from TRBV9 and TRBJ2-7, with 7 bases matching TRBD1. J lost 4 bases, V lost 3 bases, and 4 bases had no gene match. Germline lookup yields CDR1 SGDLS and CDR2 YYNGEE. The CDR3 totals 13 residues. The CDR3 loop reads CASSAGGRYEQYF. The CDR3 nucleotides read TGTGCCAGCAGCGCAGGGGGTCGGTACGAGCAGTACTTC.

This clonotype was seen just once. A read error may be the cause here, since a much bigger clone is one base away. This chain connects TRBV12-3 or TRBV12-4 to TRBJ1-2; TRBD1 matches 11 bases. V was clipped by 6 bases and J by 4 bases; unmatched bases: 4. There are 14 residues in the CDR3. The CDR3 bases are TGTGCCAGCAGGGGGACAGGGGGGTGCTATGGCTACACCTTC. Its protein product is CASRGTGGCYGYTF.

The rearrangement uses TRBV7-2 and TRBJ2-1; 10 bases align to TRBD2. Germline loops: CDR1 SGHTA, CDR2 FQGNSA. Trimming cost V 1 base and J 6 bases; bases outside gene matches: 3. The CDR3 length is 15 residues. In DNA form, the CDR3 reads TGTGCCAGCAGCTTAGGTAGCGGGGGGACCAATGAGCAGTTCTTC. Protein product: CASSLGSGGTNEQFF. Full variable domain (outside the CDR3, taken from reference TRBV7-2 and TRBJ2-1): GAGVSQSPSNKVTEKGKDVELRCDPISGHTALYWYRQSLGQGLEFLIYFQGNSAPDKSGLPSDRFSAERTGGSVSTLTIQRTQQEDSAVYLCASSLGSGGTNEQFFGPGTRLTVL.

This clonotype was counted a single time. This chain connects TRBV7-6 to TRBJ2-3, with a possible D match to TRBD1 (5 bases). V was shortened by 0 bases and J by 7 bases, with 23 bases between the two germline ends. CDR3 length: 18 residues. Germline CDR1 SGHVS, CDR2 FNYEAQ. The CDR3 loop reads CASSLAPRSRANGNTQYF. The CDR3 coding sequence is TGTGCCAGCAGCTTAGCCCCCCGGTCCAGGGCAAATGGAAATACGCAGTATTTT.

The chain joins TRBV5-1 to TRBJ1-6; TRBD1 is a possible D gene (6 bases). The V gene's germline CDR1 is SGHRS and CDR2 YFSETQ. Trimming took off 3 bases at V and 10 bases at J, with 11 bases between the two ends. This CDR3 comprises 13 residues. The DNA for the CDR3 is TGCGCCAGCAGCTGGGACATCAGCTCACCCCTCCACTTT. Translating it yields CASSWDISSPLHF.

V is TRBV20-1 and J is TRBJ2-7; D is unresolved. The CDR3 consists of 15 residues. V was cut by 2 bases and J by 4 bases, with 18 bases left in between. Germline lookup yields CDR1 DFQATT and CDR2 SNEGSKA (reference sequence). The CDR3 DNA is TGCAGTGCTAGAACGTTACCTGGTGGTGAGTACGAGCAGTACTTC. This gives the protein CSARTLPGGEYEQYF.

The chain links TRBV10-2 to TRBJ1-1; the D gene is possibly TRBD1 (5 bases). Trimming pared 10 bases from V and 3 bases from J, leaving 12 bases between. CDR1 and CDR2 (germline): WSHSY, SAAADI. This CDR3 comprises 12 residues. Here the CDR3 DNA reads TGCGCCACCACATGGGGGTACACTGAAGCTTTCTTT. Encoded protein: CATTWGYTEAFF.

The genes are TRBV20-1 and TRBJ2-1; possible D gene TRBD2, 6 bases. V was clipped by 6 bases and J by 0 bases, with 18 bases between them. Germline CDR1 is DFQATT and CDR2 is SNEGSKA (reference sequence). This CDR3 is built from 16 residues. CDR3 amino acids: CSAPSREESSYNEQFF. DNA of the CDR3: TGCAGTGCCCCGTCAAGGGAGGAGAGCTCCTACAATGAGCAGTTCTTC.

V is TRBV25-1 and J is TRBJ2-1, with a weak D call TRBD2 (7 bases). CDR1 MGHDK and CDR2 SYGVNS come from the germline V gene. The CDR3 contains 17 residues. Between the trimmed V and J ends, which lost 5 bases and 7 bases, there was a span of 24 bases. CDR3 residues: CASSPPRGGGQWNEQFF. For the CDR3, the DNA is TGTGCCAGCAGTCCCCCTAGGGGGGGGGGCCAGTGGAATGAGCAGTTCTTC.

The CDR3: CASSGLAFSNQPQHF. For the CDR3, the DNA is TGTGCCAGCAGTGGACTAGCGTTTAGCAATCAGCCCCAGCATTTT. The genes are TRBV12-3 or TRBV12-4 and TRBJ1-5, with unresolved D. Trimming took off 5 bases at V and 0 bases at J, with 11 bases between the two ends. The CDR3 totals 15 residues.

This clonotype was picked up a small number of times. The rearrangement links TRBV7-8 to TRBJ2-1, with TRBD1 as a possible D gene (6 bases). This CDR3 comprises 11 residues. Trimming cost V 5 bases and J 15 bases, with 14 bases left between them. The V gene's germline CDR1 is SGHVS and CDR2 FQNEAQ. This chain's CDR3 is CASSGGRYWFF. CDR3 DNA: TGTGCCAGCAGCGGGGGCCGATATTGGTTCTTC.

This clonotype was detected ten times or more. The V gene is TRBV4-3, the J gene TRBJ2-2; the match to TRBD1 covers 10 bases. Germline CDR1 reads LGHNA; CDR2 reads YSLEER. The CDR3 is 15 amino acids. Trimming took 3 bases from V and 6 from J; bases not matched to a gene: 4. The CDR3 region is CASSQGTGVAGELFF. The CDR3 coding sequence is TGCGCCAGCAGCCAGGGGACAGGGGTCGCCGGGGAGCTGTTTTTT.

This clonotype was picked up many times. The CDR3 nucleotides read TGCGCCAGCAGCCAATCGGGGGGCATGAACACTGAAGCTTTCTTT. Its protein is CASSQSGGMNTEAFF. This chain uses TRBV4-3 with TRBJ1-1, with D possibly TRBD1 on 6 matching bases. Germline CDR1 is LGHNA and CDR2 is YSLEER. This CDR3 is built from 15 residues. The V end lost 2 bases, the J end lost 0 bases, and 10 bases lay between the germline ends.

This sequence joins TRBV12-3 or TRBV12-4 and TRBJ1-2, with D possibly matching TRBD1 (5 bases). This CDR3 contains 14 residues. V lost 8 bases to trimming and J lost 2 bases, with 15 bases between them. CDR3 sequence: CASGDWACNYGYTF. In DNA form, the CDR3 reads TGTGCCAGCGGGGACTGGGCCTGCAACTATGGCTACACCTTC.

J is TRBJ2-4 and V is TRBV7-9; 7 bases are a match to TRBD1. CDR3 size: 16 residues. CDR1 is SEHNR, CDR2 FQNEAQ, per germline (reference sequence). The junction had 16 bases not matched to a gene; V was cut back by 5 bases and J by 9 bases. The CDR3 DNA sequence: TGTGCCAGCAGCCCCTTAGACAGGGCGGCCAGGGGCATTCAGTACTTC. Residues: CASSPLDRAARGIQYF.

The CDR3 protein is CASSTQGARNTIYF. CDR3 bases: TGTGCCAGTAGTACACAGGGGGCTAGAAACACCATATATTTT. The rearrangement joins TRBV19 to TRBJ1-3; 9 bases line up with TRBD1. Germline V gives CDR1 LNHDA, CDR2 SQIVND (reference sequence). The V and J ends lost 4 bases and 5 bases, in that order; junction bases with no gene match: 3. CDR3 length: 14 amino acids.